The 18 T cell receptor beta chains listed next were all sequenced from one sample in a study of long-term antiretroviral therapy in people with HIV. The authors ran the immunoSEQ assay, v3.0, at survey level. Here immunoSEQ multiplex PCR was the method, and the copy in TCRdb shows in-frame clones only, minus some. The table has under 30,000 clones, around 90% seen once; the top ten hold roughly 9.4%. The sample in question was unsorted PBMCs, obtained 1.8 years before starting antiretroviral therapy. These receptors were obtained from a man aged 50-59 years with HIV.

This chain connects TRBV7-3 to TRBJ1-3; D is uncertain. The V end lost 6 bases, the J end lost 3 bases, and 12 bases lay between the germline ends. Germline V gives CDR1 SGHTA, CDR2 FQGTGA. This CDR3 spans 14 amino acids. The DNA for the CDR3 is TGTGCCAGCAGTCTGGGGAATAATGGAAACACCATATATTTT. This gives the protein CASSLGNNGNTIYF.

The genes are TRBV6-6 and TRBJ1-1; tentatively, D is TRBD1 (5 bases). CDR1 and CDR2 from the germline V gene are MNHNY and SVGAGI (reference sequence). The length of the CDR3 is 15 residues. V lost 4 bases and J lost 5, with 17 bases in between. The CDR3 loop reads CASSFDRISITEAFF. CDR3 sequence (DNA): TGTGCCAGCAGTTTTGACAGAATCTCAATTACTGAAGCTTTCTTT.

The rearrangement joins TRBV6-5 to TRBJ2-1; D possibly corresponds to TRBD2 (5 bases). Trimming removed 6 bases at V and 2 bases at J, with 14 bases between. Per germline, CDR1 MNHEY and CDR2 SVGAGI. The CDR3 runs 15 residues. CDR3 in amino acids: CASSPGGITYNEQFF. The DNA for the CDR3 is TGTGCCAGCAGCCCCGGAGGAATAACCTACAATGAGCAGTTCTTC.

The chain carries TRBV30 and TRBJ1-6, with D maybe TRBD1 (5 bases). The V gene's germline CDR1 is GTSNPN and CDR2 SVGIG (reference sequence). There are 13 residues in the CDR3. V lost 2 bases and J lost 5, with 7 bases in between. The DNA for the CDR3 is TGTGCCTGGAGTAGACAGAATAATTCACCCCTCCACTTT. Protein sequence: CAWSRQNNSPLHF.

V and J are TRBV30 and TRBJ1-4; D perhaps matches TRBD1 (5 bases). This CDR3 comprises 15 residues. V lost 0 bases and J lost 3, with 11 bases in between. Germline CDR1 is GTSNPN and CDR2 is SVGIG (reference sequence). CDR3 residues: CAWSVQWGSNEKLFF. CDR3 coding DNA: TGTGCCTGGAGTGTACAGTGGGGGTCTAATGAAAAACTGTTTTTT.

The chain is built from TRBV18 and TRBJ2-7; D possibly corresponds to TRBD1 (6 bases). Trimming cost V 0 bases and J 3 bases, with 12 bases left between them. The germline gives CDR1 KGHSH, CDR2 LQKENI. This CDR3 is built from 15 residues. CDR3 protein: CASSPPTGKGYEQYF. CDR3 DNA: TGTGCCAGCTCACCACCTACAGGGAAGGGCTACGAGCAGTACTTC.

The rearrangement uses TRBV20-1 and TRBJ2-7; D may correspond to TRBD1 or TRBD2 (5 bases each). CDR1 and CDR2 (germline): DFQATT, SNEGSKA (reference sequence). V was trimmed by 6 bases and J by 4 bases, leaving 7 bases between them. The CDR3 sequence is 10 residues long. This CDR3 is CSAWGYEQYF. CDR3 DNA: TGCAGTGCATGGGGGTACGAGCAGTACTTC.

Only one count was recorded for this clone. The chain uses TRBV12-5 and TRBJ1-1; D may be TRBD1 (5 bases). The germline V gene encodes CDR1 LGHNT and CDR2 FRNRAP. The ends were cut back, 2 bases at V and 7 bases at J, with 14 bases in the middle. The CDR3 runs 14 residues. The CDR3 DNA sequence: TGTGCTAGTGGTTTGAGGGGCCTCGAGGGTGAAGCTTTCTTT. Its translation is CASGLRGLEGEAFF.

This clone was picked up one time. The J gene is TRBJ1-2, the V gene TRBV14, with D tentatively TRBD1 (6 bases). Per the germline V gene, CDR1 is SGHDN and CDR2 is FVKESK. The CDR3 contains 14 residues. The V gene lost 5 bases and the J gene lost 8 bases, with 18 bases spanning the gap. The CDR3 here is CASSETGGPSGYTF. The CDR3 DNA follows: TGTGCCAGCAGCGAAACTGGGGGGCCCTCGGGCTACACCTTC.

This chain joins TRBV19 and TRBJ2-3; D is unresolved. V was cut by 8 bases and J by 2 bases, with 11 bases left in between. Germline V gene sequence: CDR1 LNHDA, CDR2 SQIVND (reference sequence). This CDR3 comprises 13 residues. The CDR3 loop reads CASWSGTTDTQYF. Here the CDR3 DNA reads TGTGCCAGTTGGTCGGGTACCACAGATACGCAGTATTTT.

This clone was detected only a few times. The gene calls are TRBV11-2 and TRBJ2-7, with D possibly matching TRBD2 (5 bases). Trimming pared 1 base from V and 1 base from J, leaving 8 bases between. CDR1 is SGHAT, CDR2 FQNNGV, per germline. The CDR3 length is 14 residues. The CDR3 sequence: CASSLVTGSYEQYF. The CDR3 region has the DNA TGTGCCAGCAGCTTAGTGACGGGGTCCTACGAGCAGTACTTC.

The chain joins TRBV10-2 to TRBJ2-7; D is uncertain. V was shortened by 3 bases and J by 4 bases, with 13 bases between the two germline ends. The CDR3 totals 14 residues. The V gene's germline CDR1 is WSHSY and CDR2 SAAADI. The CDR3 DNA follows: TGCGCCAGCAGTGAATCTCCCTCGGGTTACGAGCAGTACTTC. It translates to CASSESPSGYEQYF.

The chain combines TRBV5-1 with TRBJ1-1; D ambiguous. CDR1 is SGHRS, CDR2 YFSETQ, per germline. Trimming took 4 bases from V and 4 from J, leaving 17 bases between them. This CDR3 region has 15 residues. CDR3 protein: CASSTGTLTGTEAFF. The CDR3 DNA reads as TGCGCCAGCAGCACCGGAACGTTGACGGGCACTGAAGCTTTCTTT. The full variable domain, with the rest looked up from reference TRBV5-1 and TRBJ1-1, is KAGVTQTPRYLIKTRGQQVTLSCSPISGHRSVSWYQQTPGQGLQFLFEYFSETQRNKGNFPGRFSGRQFSNSRSEMNVSTLELGDSALYLCASSTGTLTGTEAFFGQGTRLTVV.

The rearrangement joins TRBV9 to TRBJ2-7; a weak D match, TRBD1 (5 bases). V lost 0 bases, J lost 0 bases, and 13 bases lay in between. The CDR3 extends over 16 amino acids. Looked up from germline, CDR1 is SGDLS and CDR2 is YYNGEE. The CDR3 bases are TGTGCCAGCAGCGTAGAGGCGACAGTGTCCTCCTACGAGCAGTACTTC. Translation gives CASSVEATVSSYEQYF.

CDR3 residues: CASSLAGTGGITGGYTF. CDR3 nucleotides: TGTGCCAGCAGCTTAGCCGGGACAGGAGGCATCACTGGGGGCTACACCTTC. The chain carries TRBV11-2 and TRBJ1-2; 8 nucleotides align to TRBD1. CDR3 size: 17 residues. The ends lost 1 base at V and 8 bases at J; junction bases unmatched: 15. The V gene's germline CDR1 is SGHAT and CDR2 FQNNGV. The full variable domain, its missing parts supplied by reference TRBV11-2 and TRBJ1-2, is EAGVAQSPRYKIIEKRQSVAFWCNPISGHATLYWYQQILGQGPKLLIQFQNNGVVDDSQLPKDRFSAERLKGVDSTLKIQPAKLEDSAVYLCASSLAGTGGITGGYTFGSGTRLTVV.

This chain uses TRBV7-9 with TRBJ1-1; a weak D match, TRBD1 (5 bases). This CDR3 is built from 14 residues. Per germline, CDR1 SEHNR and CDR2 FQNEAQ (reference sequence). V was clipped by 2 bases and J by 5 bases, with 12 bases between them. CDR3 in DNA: TGTGCCAGCAGCTTATTGCAGGGATGGACTGAAGCTTTCTTT. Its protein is CASSLLQGWTEAFF. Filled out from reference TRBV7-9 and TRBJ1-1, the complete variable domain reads DTGVSQNPRHKITKRGQNVTFRCDPISEHNRLYWYRQTLGQGPEFLTYFQNEAQLEKSRLLSDRFSAERPKGSFSTLEIQRTEQGDSAMYLCASSLLQGWTEAFFGQGTRLTVV.

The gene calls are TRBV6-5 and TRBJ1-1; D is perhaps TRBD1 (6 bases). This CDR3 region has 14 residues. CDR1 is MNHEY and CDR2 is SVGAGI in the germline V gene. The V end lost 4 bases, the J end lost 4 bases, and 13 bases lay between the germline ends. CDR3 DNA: TGTGCCAGCAGTTTCTCAGGGGTCGGCACTGAAGCTTTCTTT. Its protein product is CASSFSGVGTEAFF.

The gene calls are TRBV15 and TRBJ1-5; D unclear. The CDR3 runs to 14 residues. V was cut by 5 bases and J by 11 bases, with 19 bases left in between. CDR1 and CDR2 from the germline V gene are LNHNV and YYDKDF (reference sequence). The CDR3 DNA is TGTGCCACCAGCCGGACCCTTGGCGATGTAGCCCAGCATTTT. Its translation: CATSRTLGDVAQHF.